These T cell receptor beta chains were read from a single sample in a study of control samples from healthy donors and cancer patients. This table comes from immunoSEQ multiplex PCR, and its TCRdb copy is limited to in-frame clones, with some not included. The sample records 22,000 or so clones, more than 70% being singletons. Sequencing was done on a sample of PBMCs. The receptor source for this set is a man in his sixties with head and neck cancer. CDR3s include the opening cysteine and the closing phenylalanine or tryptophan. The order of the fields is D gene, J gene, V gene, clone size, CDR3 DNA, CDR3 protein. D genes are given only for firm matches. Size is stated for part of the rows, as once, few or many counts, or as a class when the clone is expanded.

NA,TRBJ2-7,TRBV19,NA,TGTGCCAGTAGTATAGAAACAGGGTTCTACGAGCAGTACTTC,CASSIETGFYEQYF
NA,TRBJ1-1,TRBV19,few,TGTGCCAGTAGTAATGGGGGATCGGACACTGAAGCTTTCTTT,CASSNGGSDTEAFF
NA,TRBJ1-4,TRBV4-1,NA,TGCGCCAGCAGCCAAGGCACAGTCGCAACTAATGAAAAACTGTTTTTT,CASSQGTVATNEKLFF
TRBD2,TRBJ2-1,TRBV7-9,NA,TGTGCCAGCAGCCCCACGGGAGGTCCCTACAATGAGCAGTTCTTC,CASSPTGGPYNEQFF
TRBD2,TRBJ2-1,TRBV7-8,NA,TGTGCCAGCAGCCCGGGGGTGAGGACTAGCGCCTTATACAATGAGCAGTTCTTC,CASSPGVRTSALYNEQFF
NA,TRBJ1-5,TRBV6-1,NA,TGTGCCAGCAGTGAAGCTGGTAGCAATCAGCCCCAGCATTTT,CASSEAGSNQPQHF
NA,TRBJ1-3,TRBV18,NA,TGTGCCAGCTCCCCCCCGGCGCGCACCATATATTTT,CASSPPARTIYF
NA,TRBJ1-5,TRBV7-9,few,TGTGCCAGCAGCTTAGCTTCGGGACGCCGGGGTGATCAGCCCCAGCATTTT,CASSLASGRRGDQPQHF
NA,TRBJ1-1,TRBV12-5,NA,TGTGCTAGTGGTAGCCCGTGGGGCACTGAAGCTTTCTTT,CASGSPWGTEAFF
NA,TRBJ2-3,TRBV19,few,TGTGCCAGTAGTTATCGGGTTAGCACAGATACGCAGTATTTT,CASSYRVSTDTQYF
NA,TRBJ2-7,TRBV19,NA,TGTGCCAGTAGTATAGATCCCGGGGAGACCTACGAGCAGTACTTC,CASSIDPGETYEQYF
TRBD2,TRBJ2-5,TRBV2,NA,TGTGCCAGCAGTTTACTAGCGGGAGAAGGAGAGACCCAGTACTTC,CASSLLAGEGETQYF
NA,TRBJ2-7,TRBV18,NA,TGTGCCAGCTCTTCCCAGGACTACGAGCAGTACTTC,CASSSQDYEQYF
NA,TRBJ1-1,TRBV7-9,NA,TGTGCCAGCAGCTTATATGGGGGTAAAGCTTTCTTT,CASSLYGGKAFF
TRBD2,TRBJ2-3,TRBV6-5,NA,TGTGCCAGCAGCCAAGGAGCGGGAGATGTGGATACGCAGTATTTT,CASSQGAGDVDTQYF
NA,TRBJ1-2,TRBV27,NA,TGTGCCAGCAGTGCCTCTGGGGGGGCTGCGGATGGCTACACCTTC,CASSASGGAADGYTF
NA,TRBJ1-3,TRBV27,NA,TGTGCCAGCAGCCGCGTCGGAGAGGGAAACACCATATATTTT,CASSRVGEGNTIYF
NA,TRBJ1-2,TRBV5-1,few,TGCGCCAGCAGCATCGGGACGGGTAACTATGGCTACACCTTC,CASSIGTGNYGYTF